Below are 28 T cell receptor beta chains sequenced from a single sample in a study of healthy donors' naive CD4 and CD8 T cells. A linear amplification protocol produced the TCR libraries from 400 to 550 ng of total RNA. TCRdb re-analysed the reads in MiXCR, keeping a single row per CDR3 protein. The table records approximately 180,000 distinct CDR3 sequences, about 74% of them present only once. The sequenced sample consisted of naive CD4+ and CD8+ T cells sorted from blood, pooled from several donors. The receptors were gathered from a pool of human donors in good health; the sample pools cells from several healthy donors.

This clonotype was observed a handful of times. CDR3 protein: CASSGTGYGYTF. The DNA for the CDR3 is TGTGCCAGTAGTGGAACGGGCTATGGCTACACCTTC. The chain has TRBV19 and TRBJ1-2; D is uncertain. CDR3 length equals 12 residues. The V gene's germline CDR1 is LNHDA and CDR2 SQIVND (reference sequence). Trimming shortened V by 5 bases and J by 4 bases, and 8 bases separated the two germline ends. The full variable domain, completed using reference TRBV19 and TRBJ1-2, is DGGITQSPKYLFRKEGQNVTLSCEQNLNHDAMYWYRQDPGQGLRLIYYSQIVNDFQKGDIAEGYSVSREKKESFPLTVTSAQKNPTAFYLCASSGTGYGYTFGSGTRLTVV.

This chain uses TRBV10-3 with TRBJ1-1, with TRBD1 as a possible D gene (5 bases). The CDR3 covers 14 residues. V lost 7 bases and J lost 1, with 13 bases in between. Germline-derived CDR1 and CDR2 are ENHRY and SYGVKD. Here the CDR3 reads CAINQGGGNTEAFF. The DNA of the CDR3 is TGTGCCATCAATCAGGGAGGTGGGAACACTGAAGCTTTCTTT.

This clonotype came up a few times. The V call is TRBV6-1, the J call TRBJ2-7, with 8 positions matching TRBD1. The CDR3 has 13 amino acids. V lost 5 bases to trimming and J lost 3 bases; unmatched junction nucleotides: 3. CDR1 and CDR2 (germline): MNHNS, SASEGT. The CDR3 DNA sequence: TGTGCCAGCAGTTCCAGGGGGCTCTACGAGCAGTACTTC. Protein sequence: CASSSRGLYEQYF.

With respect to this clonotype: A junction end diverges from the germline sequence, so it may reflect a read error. The CDR3 DNA reads TGTGCCAGCAGCCAGCGGGAGGGGAACAATGAGCAGTTCTTC. It is translated as CASSQREGNNEQFF. The rearrangement joins TRBV4-3 to TRBJ2-1, with 10 nucleotides matching TRBD2. Germline CDR1 is LGHNA and CDR2 is YSLEER. This CDR3 has 14 amino acids.

CDR3 sequence reads: CASTARVGIGIGETQYF. The DNA of the CDR3 is TGTGCCAGCACCGCCCGAGTGGGGATAGGGATTGGGGAGACCCAGTACTTC. The chain joins TRBV6-5 to TRBJ2-5; D remains ambiguous. V was cut by 7 bases and J by 5 bases, with 26 bases left in between. The germline gives CDR1 MNHEY, CDR2 SVGAGI. The CDR3 consists of 17 residues.

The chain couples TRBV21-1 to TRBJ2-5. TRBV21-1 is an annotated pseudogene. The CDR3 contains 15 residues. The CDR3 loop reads CASSKSEPEQETQYF. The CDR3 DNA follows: TGTGCCAGCAGCAAATCTGAGCCAGAGCAAGAGACCCAGTACTTC.

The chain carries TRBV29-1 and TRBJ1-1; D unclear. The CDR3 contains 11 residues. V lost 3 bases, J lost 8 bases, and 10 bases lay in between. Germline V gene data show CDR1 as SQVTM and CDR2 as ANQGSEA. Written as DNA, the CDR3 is TGCAGCGTTGATGGGCGGACCGAAGCTTTCTTT. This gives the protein CSVDGRTEAFF.

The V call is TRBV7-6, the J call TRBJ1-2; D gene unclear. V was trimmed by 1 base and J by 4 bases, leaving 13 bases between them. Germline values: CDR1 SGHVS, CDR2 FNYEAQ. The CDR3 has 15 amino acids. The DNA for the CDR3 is TGTGCCAGCAGCTTAGGAGCCGATTCGATCTATGGCTACACCTTC. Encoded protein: CASSLGADSIYGYTF.

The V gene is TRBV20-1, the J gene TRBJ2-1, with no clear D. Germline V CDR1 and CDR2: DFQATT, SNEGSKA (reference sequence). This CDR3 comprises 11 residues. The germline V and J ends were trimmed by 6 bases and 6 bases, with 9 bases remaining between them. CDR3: CSAAIGNEQFF. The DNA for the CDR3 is TGCAGTGCGGCTATCGGCAATGAGCAGTTCTTC.

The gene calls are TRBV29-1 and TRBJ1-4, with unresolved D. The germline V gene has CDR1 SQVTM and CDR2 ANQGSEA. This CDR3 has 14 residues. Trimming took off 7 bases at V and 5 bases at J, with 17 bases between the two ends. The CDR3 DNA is TGCAGCGACCCTTTTGGCCTATCCAATGAAAAACTGTTTTTT. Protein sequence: CSDPFGLSNEKLFF.

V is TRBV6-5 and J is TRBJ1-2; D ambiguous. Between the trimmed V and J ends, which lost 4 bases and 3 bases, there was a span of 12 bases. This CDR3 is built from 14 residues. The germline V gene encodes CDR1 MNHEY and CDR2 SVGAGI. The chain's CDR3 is CASSFGGVDYGYTF. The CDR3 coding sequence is TGTGCCAGCAGTTTTGGCGGGGTAGACTATGGCTACACCTTC.

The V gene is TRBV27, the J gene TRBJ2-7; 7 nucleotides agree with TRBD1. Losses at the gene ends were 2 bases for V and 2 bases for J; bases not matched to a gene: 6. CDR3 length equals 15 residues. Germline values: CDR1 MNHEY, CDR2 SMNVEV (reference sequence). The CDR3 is CASSLNDRVAYEQYF. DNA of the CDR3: TGTGCCAGCAGTTTAAACGACAGGGTGGCCTACGAGCAGTACTTC.

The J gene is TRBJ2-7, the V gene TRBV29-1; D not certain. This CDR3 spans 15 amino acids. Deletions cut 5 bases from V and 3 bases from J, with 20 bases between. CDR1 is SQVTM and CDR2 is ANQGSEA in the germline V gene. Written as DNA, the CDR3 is TGCAGCGTTCGGATCGGAAGGCAGTACCACTACGAGCAGTACTTC. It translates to CSVRIGRQYHYEQYF.

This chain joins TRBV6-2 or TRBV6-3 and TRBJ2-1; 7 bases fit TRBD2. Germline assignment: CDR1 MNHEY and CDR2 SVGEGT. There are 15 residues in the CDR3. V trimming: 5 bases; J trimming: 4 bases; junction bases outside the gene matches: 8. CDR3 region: CASSTRSGLYNEQFF. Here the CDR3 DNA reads TGTGCCAGCAGTACCCGTAGCGGGCTGTACAATGAGCAGTTCTTC.

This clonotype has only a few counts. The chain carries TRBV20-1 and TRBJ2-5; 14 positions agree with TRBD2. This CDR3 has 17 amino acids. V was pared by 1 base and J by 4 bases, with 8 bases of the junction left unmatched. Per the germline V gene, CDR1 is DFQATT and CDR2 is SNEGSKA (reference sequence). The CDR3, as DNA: TGCAGTGCTAGAGCCTTGACTAGCGGGAGGGAAGGAGAGACCCAGTACTTC. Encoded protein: CSARALTSGREGETQYF.

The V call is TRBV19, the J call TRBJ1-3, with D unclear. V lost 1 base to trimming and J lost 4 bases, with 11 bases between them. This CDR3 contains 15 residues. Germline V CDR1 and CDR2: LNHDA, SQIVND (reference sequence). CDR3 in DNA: TGTGCCAGTAGTATAGCAACTGGACCAGGAAACACCATATATTTT. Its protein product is CASSIATGPGNTIYF. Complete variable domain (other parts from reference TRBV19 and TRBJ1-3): DGGITQSPKYLFRKEGQNVTLSCEQNLNHDAMYWYRQDPGQGLRLIYYSQIVNDFQKGDIAEGYSVSREKKESFPLTVTSAQKNPTAFYLCASSIATGPGNTIYFGEGSWLTVV.

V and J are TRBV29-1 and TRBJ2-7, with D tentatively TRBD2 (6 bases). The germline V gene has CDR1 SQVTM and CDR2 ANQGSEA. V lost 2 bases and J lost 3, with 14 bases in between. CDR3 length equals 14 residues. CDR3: CSVEFTSSHYEQYF. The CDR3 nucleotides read TGCAGCGTTGAATTCACTAGCAGCCACTACGAGCAGTACTTC.

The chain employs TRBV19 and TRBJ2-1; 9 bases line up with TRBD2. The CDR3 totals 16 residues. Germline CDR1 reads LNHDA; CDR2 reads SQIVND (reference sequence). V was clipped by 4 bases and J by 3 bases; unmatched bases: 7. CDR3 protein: CASSTTPAGGYNEQFF. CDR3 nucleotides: TGTGCCAGTAGTACCACCCCAGCGGGGGGCTACAATGAGCAGTTCTTC. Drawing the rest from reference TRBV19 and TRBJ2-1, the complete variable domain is DGGITQSPKYLFRKEGQNVTLSCEQNLNHDAMYWYRQDPGQGLRLIYYSQIVNDFQKGDIAEGYSVSREKKESFPLTVTSAQKNPTAFYLCASSTTPAGGYNEQFFGPGTRLTVL.

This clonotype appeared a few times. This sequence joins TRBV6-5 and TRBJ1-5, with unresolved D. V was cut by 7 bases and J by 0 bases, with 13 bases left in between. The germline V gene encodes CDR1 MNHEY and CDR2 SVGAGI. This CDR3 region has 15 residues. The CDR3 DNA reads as TGTGCCAGCACCGAGACACGGAATAGCAATCAGCCCCAGCATTTT. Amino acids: CASTETRNSNQPQHF.

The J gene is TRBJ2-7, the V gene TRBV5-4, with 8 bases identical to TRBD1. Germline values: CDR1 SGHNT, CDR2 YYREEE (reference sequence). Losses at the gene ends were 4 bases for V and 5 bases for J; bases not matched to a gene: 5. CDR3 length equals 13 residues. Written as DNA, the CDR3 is TGTGCCAGCAGCGGCGACAGGGGTGACGAGCAGTACTTC. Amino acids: CASSGDRGDEQYF.

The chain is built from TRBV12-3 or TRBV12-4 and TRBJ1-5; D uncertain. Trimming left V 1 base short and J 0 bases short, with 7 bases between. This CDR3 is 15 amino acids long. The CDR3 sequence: CASSLDGISNQPQHF. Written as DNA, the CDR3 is TGTGCCAGCAGTTTAGACGGAATTAGCAATCAGCCCCAGCATTTT.

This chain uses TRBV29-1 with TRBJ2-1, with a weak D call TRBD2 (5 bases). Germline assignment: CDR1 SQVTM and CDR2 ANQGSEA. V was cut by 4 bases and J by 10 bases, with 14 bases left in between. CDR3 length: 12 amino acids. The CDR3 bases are TGCAGCGTTGGGCTAGCACCTAGCGAGCAGTTCTTC. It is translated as CSVGLAPSEQFF.

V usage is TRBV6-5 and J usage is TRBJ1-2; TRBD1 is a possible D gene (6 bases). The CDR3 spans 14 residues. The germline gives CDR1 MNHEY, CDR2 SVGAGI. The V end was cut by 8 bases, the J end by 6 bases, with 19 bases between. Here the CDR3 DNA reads TGTGCCAGCGTACCCCAGGGGCGCGTGGATGGCTACACCTTC. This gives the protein CASVPQGRVDGYTF.

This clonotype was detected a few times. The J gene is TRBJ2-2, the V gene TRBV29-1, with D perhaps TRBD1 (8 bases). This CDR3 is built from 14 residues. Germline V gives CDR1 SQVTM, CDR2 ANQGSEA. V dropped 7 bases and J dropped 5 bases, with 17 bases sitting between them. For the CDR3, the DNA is TGCAGCGCCTGGACAGGGAGGGGGACCGGGGAGCTGTTTTTT. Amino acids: CSAWTGRGTGELFF.

CDR3 region: CASLGLAGTDTQYF. CDR3 nucleotides: TGTGCCAGTCTTGGACTAGCGGGCACAGATACGCAGTATTTT. The rearrangement uses TRBV6-2 or TRBV6-3 and TRBJ2-3; 10 nucleotides agree with TRBD2. With V trimmed by 9 bases and J by 1 base, 4 bases remained unmatched. CDR3 length: 14 amino acids. Per the germline V gene, CDR1 is MNHEY and CDR2 is SVGEGT.

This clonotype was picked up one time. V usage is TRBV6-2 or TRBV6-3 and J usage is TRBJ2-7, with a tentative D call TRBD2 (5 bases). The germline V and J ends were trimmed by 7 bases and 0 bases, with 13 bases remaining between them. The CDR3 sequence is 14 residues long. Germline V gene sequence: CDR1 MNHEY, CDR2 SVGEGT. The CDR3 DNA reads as TGTGCCAGCATCCCCCGGACTGCCTCCTACGAGCAGTACTTC. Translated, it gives CASIPRTASYEQYF.

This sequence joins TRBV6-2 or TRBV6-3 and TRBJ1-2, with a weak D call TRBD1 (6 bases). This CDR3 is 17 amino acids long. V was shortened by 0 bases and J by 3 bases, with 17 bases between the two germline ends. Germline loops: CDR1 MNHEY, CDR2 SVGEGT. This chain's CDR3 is CASSYSIGGQTYYGYTF. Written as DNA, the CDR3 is TGTGCCAGCAGTTACTCGATCGGAGGACAGACCTACTATGGCTACACCTTC.

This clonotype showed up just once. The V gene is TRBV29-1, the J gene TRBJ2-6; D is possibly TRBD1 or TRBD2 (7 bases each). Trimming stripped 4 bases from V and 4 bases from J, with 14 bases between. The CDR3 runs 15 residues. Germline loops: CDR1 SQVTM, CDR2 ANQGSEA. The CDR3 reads CSVAGGAGGANVLTF. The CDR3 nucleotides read TGCAGCGTTGCAGGGGGAGCGGGAGGGGCCAACGTCCTGACTTTC.